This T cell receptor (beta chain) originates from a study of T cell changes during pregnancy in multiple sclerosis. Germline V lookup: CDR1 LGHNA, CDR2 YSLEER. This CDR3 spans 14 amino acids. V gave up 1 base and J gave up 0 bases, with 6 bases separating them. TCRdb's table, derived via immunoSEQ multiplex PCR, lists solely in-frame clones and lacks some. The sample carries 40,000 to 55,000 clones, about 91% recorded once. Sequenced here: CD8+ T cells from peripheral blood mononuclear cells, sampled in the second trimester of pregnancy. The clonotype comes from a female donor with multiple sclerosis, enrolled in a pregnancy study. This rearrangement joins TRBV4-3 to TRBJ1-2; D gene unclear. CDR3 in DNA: TGCGCCAGCAGCCAAGTGGGAGCTAACTATGGCTACACCTTC. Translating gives CASSQVGANYGYTF.